This record concerns one T cell receptor (beta chain) sequence. Some clones are missing from TCRdb's copy, which holds only in-frame ones; the method was immunoSEQ multiplex PCR. The sample shows 70,000 or so clones, 86% of them seen only once. CDR1 is SGHAT, CDR2 FQNNGV, per germline. V lost 5 bases to trimming and J lost 3 bases, with 11 bases between them. This CDR3 spans 15 amino acids. These data are taken from a study of OX40 agonist ivuxolimab in advanced cancers. Across the study: Every 2 weeks, patients got intravenous ivuxolimab at one of six dose levels (0.01-10 mg/kg).

The chain joins TRBV11-2 to TRBJ1-6, with D possibly being TRBD1 (6 bases). The sequence was obtained from an adult with an advanced solid tumor such as melanoma, head and neck, liver or kidney cancer. This specimen was CD4+ or CD8+ T cells sorted from blood, taken in a trial of the OX40 agonist ivuxolimab. CDR3 loop: CASSPGADYNSPLHF. The CDR3 bases are TGTGCCAGCAGCCCGGGGGCAGACTATAATTCACCCCTCCACTTT.